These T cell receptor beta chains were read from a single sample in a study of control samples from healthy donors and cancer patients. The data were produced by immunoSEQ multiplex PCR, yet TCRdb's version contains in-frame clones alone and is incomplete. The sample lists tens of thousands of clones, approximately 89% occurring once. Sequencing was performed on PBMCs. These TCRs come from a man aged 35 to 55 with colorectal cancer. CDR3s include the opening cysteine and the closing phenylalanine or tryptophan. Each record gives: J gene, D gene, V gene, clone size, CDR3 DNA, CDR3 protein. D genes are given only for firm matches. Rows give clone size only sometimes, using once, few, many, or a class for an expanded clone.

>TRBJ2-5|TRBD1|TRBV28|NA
TGTGCCAGCAGTTCCCGACAGGGGCGCGTCGAGACCCAGTACTTC
CASSSRQGRVETQYF
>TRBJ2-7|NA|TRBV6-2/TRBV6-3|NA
TGTGCCAGCAGCCGCCGAGGAGGGCTTAAGACCTACGAGCAGTACTTC
CASSRRGGLKTYEQYF
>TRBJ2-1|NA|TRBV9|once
TGTGCCAGCAGCGGGGCACACAATGAGCAGTTCTTC
CASSGAHNEQFF
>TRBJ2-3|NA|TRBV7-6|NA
TGTGCCAGCAGCTTAGCTAGCGGCTTAACGGCAGATACGCAGTATTTT
CASSLASGLTADTQYF
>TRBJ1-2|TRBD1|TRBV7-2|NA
TGTGCCAGCAGCTTCGGACAGGGCGGAGGCTATGGCTACACCTTC
CASSFGQGGGYGYTF
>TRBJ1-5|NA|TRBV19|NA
TGTGCCAGCAACCGATGGCCCCGAGTCAAACATAGCAATCAGCCCCAGCATTTT
CASNRWPRVKHSNQPQHF
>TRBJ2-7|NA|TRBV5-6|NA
TGTGCCAGCAGCTCAGCCCTAAAGCGGGAGCAGTACTTC
CASSSALKREQYF
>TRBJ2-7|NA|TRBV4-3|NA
TGCGCCAGCAGCCAAGAACCAGGACCCTACGAGCAGTACTTC
CASSQEPGPYEQYF
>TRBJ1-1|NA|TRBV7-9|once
TGTGCCAGCAGCTTCGGCGGGAACACTGAAGCTTTCTTT
CASSFGGNTEAFF
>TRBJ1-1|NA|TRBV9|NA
TGTGCCAGCAGCGTAGCAGGGAAGGTGAACACTGAAGCTTTCTTT
CASSVAGKVNTEAFF
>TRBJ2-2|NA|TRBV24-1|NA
TGTGCCACCAGTGATTCTTGGGGGATGGACACCGGGGAGCTGTTTTTT
CATSDSWGMDTGELFF
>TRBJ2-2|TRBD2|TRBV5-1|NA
TGCGCCAGCAGCCCCCTAGCGGAGGGGAGAACCGGGGAGCTGTTTTTT
CASSPLAEGRTGELFF
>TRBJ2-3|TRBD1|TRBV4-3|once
TGCGCCAGCAGCCTGGGACAGGGGTTAGATACGCAGTATTTT
CASSLGQGLDTQYF
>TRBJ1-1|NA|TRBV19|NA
TGTGCCAGTAGTACGGGGGCGGGGAACACTGAAGCTTTCTTT
CASSTGAGNTEAFF
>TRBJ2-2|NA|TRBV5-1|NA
TGCGCCAGCAGCTTGGTAGCGGACTACACCGGGGAGCTGTTTTTT
CASSLVADYTGELFF
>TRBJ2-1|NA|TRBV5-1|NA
TGCGCCAGCAGCTTGGAGACCAGCGGCTCCTACAATGAGCAGTTCTTC
CASSLETSGSYNEQFF
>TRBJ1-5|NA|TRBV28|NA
TGTGCCACGATACACGGACGGAGGCCTCAGCCCCAGCATTTT
CATIHGRRPQPQHF
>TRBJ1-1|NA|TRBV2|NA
TGTGCCAGCAGTGATCCGATGAACACTGAAGCTTTCTTT
CASSDPMNTEAFF
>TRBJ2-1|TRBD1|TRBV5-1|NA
TGCGCCAGCAGCCAAACAGGGGTCGAGCAGTTCTTC
CASSQTGVEQFF
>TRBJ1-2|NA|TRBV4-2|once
TGTGCCAGCAGCTACATCCGGGACGGATCTAACTATGGCTACACCTTC
CASSYIRDGSNYGYTF
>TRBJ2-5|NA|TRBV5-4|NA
TGTGCCAGCAGCTTAAAGGATCTAGAGACCCAGTACTTC
CASSLKDLETQYF
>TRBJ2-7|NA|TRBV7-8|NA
TGTGCCAGCAGCTTAATTTCCCTTCCTCAATACTTC
CASSLISLPQYF
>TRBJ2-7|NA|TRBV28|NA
TGTGCCAGCAGTTTCTCCTACGAGCAGTACTTC
CASSFSYEQYF
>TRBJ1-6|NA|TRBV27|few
TGTGCCAGCAGTTTAGTTTTTCCGGGAGCGGTCTCCTATAATTCACCCCTCCACTTT
CASSLVFPGAVSYNSPLHF
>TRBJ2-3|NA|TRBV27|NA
TGTGCCAGCAGTTGGGGGGATACGCAGTATTTT
CASSWGDTQYF
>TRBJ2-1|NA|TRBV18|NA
TGTGCCAGCTCACGGGACCCGAGCGGATATGAGCAGTTCTTC
CASSRDPSGYEQFF
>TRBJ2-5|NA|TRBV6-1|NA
TGTGCCAGCAGTGAATTGGGTGAGACCCAGTACTTC
CASSELGETQYF
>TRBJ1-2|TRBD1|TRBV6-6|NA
TGTGCCAGCAGTTATTCAGGGGGAGCTAACTATGGCTACACCTTC
CASSYSGGANYGYTF
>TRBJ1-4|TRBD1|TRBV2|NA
TGTGCCAGCATTCCTCAGGGGGGCCATGAAAAACTGTTTTTT
CASIPQGGHEKLFF
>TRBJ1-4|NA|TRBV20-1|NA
TGCAGTGCTAGTAAGGGGGATGCAACTAATGAAAAACTGTTTTTT
CSASKGDATNEKLFF
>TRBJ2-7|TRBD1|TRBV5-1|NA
TGCGCCAGCAGCTTAAGACAGGGGGGATCGGAGCAGTACTTC
CASSLRQGGSEQYF
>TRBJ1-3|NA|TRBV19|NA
TGTGCCAGTAGTATAGATCTGAAGGAGACACAACAGGTCTACTCTGGAAACACCATATATTTT
CASSIDLKETQQVYSGNTIYF
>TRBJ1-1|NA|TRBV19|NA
TGTGCCAGTAGTATCTCTCAGACCAACACTGAAGCTTTCTTT
CASSISQTNTEAFF
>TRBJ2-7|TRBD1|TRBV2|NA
TGTGCCAGCGAGGGCGGGACAGGGAGGTACTTC
CASEGGTGRYF
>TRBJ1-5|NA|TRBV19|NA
TGTGCCAGTAGTCAAAATCCAGGGTTGGATCAGCCCCAGCATTTT
CASSQNPGLDQPQHF
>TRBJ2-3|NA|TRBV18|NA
TGTGCCAGCTCACCACGACGGTCCACAGATACGCAGTATTTT
CASSPRRSTDTQYF
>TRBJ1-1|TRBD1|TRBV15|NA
TGTGCCACCAGCAGAGAGGACAGGAAAAACACTGAAGCTTTCTTT
CATSREDRKNTEAFF
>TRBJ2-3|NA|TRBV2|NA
TGTGCCAGCAGGGATGGGCCCTCGGGAGATACGCAGTATTTT
CASRDGPSGDTQYF
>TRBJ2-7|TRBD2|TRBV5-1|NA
TGCGCCAGCAGCTTGGGAGGAACTAGCGGGGAATACGAGCAGTACTTC
CASSLGGTSGEYEQYF
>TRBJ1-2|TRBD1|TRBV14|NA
TGTGCCAGCAGCCAAATGCGGGGACAGGGGCGATACGGCTACACCTTC
CASSQMRGQGRYGYTF
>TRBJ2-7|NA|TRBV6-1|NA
TGTGCCAGCAGTGAAGACCAGGTAGGGGGCTACGAGCAGTACTTC
CASSEDQVGGYEQYF
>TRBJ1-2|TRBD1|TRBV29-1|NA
TGCAGCGTGGCCGGGACAGGGGTGGGCTACACCTTC
CSVAGTGVGYTF
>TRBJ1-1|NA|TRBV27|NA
TGTGCCAGCAGTTCGTCTGTTCCTCCGGGGAACACTGAAGCTTTCTTT
CASSSSVPPGNTEAFF